These 10 T cell receptor beta chains share one sample of origin, sequenced in a study of cytomegalovirus exposure and HLA in healthy donors. Both 60 Vbeta primers and 13 Jbeta primers went into the PCR. TCRdb's copy holds only in-frame clones and misses some; the assay was immunoSEQ multiplex PCR. The sample lists approximately 200,000 clones, approximately 81% occurring once. Sequencing input: PBMCs. These receptors all come from a woman aged 18-29 years in good health and CMV-seropositive.

The CDR3 coding sequence is TGTGCCAGCAGCTTATCGGACAGGTCCTCCTACGAGCAGTACTTC. As protein: CASSLSDRSSYEQYF. The genes are TRBV11-2 and TRBJ2-7, with 7 bases aligning to TRBD1. The CDR3 runs to 15 residues. Looked up from germline, CDR1 is SGHAT and CDR2 is FQNNGV. V gave up 2 bases and J gave up 0 bases; unmatched junction bases: 4.

In regard to this clone: One end of the junction fails to match germline, which may point to a read error. The chain carries TRBV7-9 and TRBJ1-2, with unresolved D. Per the germline V gene, CDR1 is SEHNR and CDR2 is FQNEAQ (reference sequence). The CDR3 loop spans 11 amino acids. The CDR3 sequence is CASSPSSDILF. For the CDR3, the DNA is TGTGCCAGCAGCCCCTCCTCCGACATCCTGTTC. The whole variable domain, remainder taken from reference TRBV7-9 and TRBJ1-2, is DTGVSQNPRHKITKRGQNVTFRCDPISEHNRLYWYRQTLGQGPEFLTYFQNEAQLEKSRLLSDRFSAERPKGSFSTLEIQRTEQGDSAMYLCASSPSSDILFGSGTRLTVV.

Details on this clone: The sample carries other DNA sequences with the same CDR3. The CDR3 bases are TGTGCCAGCAGCTTAGGACTCCAAGAGACCCAGTACTTC. This sequence encodes CASSLGLQETQYF. The chain joins TRBV7-9 to TRBJ2-5; no reliable D call. Looked up from germline, CDR1 is SEHNR and CDR2 is FQNEAQ (reference sequence). The germline V and J ends were trimmed by 1 base and 1 base, with 4 bases remaining between them. This CDR3 region has 13 residues. The full variable domain, rest sourced from reference TRBV7-9 and TRBJ2-5, is DTGVSQNPRHKITKRGQNVTFRCDPISEHNRLYWYRQTLGQGPEFLTYFQNEAQLEKSRLLSDRFSAERPKGSFSTLEIQRTEQGDSAMYLCASSLGLQETQYFGPGTRLLVL.

The rearrangement uses TRBV6-1 and TRBJ1-1; 7 bases line up with TRBD1. Trimming cost V 2 bases and J 6 bases; bases outside gene matches: 6. The germline V gene encodes CDR1 MNHNS and CDR2 SASEGT. This CDR3 contains 14 residues. CDR3 loop: CASSENWGTAEAFF. CDR3 coding DNA: TGTGCCAGCAGTGAAAATTGGGGGACAGCTGAAGCTTTCTTT.

CDR3 in DNA: TGTGCCAGCAGCCAAGATGCCCCAGCGGTACTATCCACAGATACGCAGTATTTT. Protein: CASSQDAPAVLSTDTQYF. The chain couples TRBV4-2 to TRBJ2-3; tentative D call: TRBD2 (5 bases). Trimming pared 0 bases from V and 2 bases from J, leaving 18 bases between. CDR3 size: 18 residues. CDR1 is LGHNA and CDR2 is YNFKEQ in the germline V gene.

To note about this clone: At one boundary the junction diverges from the germline segment, which might be a read error. The chain is built from TRBV11-2 and TRBJ2-7; 10 bases are shared with TRBD1. The CDR3 contains 13 residues. The germline V gene has CDR1 SGHAT and CDR2 FQNNGV. The CDR3 sequence is CAGSQDRGGAQYF. The DNA for the CDR3 is TGTGCCGGCAGCCAGGACAGGGGGGGGGCACAGTACTTC.

CDR3 bases: TGTGCCAGCAGCTTTACAGGGGGCAGAGGCTACACCTTC. This sequence encodes CASSFTGGRGYTF. The J gene is TRBJ1-2, the V gene TRBV11-3; 9 nucleotides align to TRBD1. Looked up from germline, CDR1 is SGHNT and CDR2 is YENEEA. The CDR3 runs 13 residues. The J segment lost 8 bases and the V segment lost 3 bases, leaving 4 bases of the junction unmatched.

The rearrangement links TRBV14 to TRBJ1-2; tentatively, D is TRBD1 (6 bases). Germline assignment: CDR1 SGHDN and CDR2 FVKESK. The CDR3 extends over 15 amino acids. The V and J ends lost 5 bases and 1 base respectively, with 14 bases between them. The CDR3 nucleotides are TGTGCCAGCAGCGCCCGACAGGATATTAACTATGGCTACACCTTC. This encodes CASSARQDINYGYTF.

This chain links TRBV20-1 with TRBJ2-5; a weak D match, TRBD2 (5 bases). The CDR3 runs 11 residues. V lost 4 bases, J lost 3 bases, and 6 bases lay in between. Germline lookup yields CDR1 DFQATT and CDR2 SNEGSKA (reference sequence). CDR3 residues: CSANGKETQYF. In DNA, the CDR3 is TGCAGTGCTAACGGGAAAGAGACCCAGTACTTC.

This clone was observed a handful of times. The gene calls are TRBV5-5 and TRBJ1-6; TRBD1 is a possible D gene (5 bases). CDR3 length: 16 amino acids. V dropped 3 bases and J dropped 9 bases, with 19 bases sitting between them. CDR1 is SGHKS, CDR2 YYEKEE, per germline (reference sequence). The CDR3 nucleotides are TGTGCCAGCAGCTCTGCCTCAGGTAGGGGTAGTTCACCCCTCCACTTT. Translated: CASSSASGRGSSPLHF.